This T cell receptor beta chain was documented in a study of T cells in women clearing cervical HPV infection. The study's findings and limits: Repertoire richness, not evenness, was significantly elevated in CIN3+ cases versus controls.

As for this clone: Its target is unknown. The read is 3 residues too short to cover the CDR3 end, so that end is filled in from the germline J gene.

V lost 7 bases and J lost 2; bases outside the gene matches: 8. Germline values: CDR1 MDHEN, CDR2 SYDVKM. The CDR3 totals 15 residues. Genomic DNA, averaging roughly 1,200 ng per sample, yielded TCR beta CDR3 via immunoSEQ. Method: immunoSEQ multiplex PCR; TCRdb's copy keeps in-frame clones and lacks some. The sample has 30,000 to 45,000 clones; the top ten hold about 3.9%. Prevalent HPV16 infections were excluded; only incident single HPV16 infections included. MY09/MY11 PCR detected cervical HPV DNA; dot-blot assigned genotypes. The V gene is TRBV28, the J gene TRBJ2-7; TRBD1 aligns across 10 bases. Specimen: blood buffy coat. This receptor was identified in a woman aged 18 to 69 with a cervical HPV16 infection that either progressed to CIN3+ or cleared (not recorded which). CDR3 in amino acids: CASTPRGQGTYEQYF. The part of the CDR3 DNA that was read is TGTGCCAGCACCCCACGGGGACAGGGGACCTACGAG.